A single sample is the source of the 8 T cell receptor beta chains below, sequenced in a study of technical replicates of blood from a handful of donors. Sequencing was performed with immunoSEQ multiplex PCR; in TCRdb, only in-frame clones are kept and a portion is missing. Among more than 70,000 clones listed, approximately 93% were seen once. Sequencing input: T cells isolated from PBMCs. These receptors came from a human donor in good health.

The chain couples TRBV5-6 to TRBJ2-7; D uncertain. The length of the CDR3 is 12 residues. Between the trimmed V and J ends, which lost 0 bases and 3 bases, there was a span of 4 bases. Germline CDR1 SGHDT, CDR2 YYEEEE. The CDR3 loop reads CASSLASYEQYF. Here the CDR3 DNA reads TGTGCCAGCAGCTTGGCCAGCTACGAGCAGTACTTC.

This chain links TRBV29-1 with TRBJ2-2; the D gene is possibly TRBD2 (6 bases). The V end lost 6 bases, the J end lost 6 bases, and 20 bases lay between the germline ends. CDR1 and CDR2 from the germline V gene are SQVTM and ANQGSEA. The CDR3 covers 15 residues. The CDR3 loop is CSVAPGLAAAGELFF. As DNA, the CDR3 is TGCAGCGTCGCTCCGGGACTCGCCGCGGCCGGGGAGCTGTTTTTT.

The rearrangement joins TRBV11-3 to TRBJ2-2; D is undetermined. CDR3 length: 15 amino acids. The germline gives CDR1 SGHNT, CDR2 YENEEA. V was cut by 0 bases and J by 7 bases, with 12 bases left in between. CDR3 nucleotide sequence: TGTGCCAGCAGCTTAGACTTCGGTTTCGTCGGGGAGCTGTTTTTT. This gives the protein CASSLDFGFVGELFF.

The CDR3 region has the DNA TGTGCCAGTAGTATAGCACAGACAGTTTCCTATGGCTACACCTTC. Translated, it gives CASSIAQTVSYGYTF. This sequence joins TRBV19 and TRBJ1-2; perhaps TRBD1 as D (5 bases). Germline lookup yields CDR1 LNHDA and CDR2 SQIVND (reference sequence). This CDR3 is built from 15 residues. Deletions cut 1 base from V and 4 bases from J, with 13 bases between.

This rearrangement joins TRBV6-1 to TRBJ2-5; 8 nucleotides match TRBD2. Germline CDR1 and CDR2: MNHNS and SASEGT. J gave up 4 bases and V 8 bases, and 6 bases lay outside the gene matches. The CDR3 runs to 13 residues. The CDR3 nucleotides read TGTGCCAGCTCCGGCGGGGGGCCAGAGACCCAGTACTTC. Translated: CASSGGGPETQYF.

V is TRBV21-1 and J is TRBJ1-1; the table assigns TRBD1, which was not confirmed against the DNA. TRBV21-1 is an annotated pseudogene. The CDR3 sequence is 14 residues long. The CDR3 DNA sequence: TGTGCCAGCAGCAGACCAGACAGGGACACTGAAGCTTTCTTT. Its protein product is CASSRPDRDTEAFF.

The V gene is TRBV28, the J gene TRBJ1-2, with TRBD1 as a possible D gene (6 bases). The germline gives CDR1 MDHEN, CDR2 SYDVKM. This CDR3 is built from 14 residues. Trimming removed 8 bases from V and 4 bases from J, with 17 bases in between. The DNA for the CDR3 is TGTGCCAGCCGGGGGGGAGACAGGTCCTATGGCTACACCTTC. Its translation is CASRGGDRSYGYTF.

The chain is built from TRBV11-1 and TRBJ1-4; no clear D. Germline V CDR1 and CDR2: SGHAT, FQDESV (reference sequence). The CDR3 is 12 amino acids. Trimming removed 3 bases from V and 6 bases from J, with 5 bases in between. The CDR3 coding sequence is TGTGCCAGCAGCTTGACTCATGAAAAACTGTTTTTT. Translation: CASSLTHEKLFF.